These T cell receptor beta chains were read from a single sample in a study of CD8 T cells in Susac syndrome. Each CDR3 protein gets one entry after TCRdb re-called the immunoSEQ multiplex PCR reads with MiXCR. The table records about 110,000 distinct CDR3 sequences, approximately 95% of them present only once. The sample comprised CD8+ T cells from PBMCs. Receptor source: a human donor with Susac syndrome. Each CDR3 is given with its conserved first and last residue. Each record gives: clone size, CDR3 length, J gene, V gene, D gene, CDR3 DNA, CDR3 protein. The D gene is left open where the match is weak. Not all rows give a size; the values are once, few, many and, for expanded clones, a class.

size: NA
length: 14
J: TRBJ2-1
V: TRBV12-3/TRBV12-4
D: NA
DNA: TGTGCCAGCAGTGGCTGGGATCCCGTGAATGAGCAGTTCTTC
CDR3: CASSGWDPVNEQFF

size: NA
length: 14
J: TRBJ1-1
V: TRBV27
D: TRBD1
DNA: TGTGCCAGCAGTTTTACAGGGGTTAGTACTGAAGCTTTCTTT
CDR3: CASSFTGVSTEAFF

size: NA
length: 13
J: TRBJ2-1
V: TRBV9
D: NA
DNA: TGTGCCAGCGGCAGGGGAAACGGGGATGAGCAGTTCTTC
CDR3: CASGRGNGDEQFF

size: NA
length: 13
J: TRBJ1-1
V: TRBV5-6
D: NA
DNA: TGTGCCAGCAGCGTTAGTATTCCGGCTGAAGCTTTCTTT
CDR3: CASSVSIPAEAFF

size: NA
length: 14
J: TRBJ2-7
V: TRBV20-1
D: NA
DNA: TGCAGTGCCAACCTCGGGGTGAGGCCCTACGAGCAGTACTTC
CDR3: CSANLGVRPYEQYF

size: once
length: 17
J: TRBJ2-6
V: TRBV12-3/TRBV12-4
D: TRBD1
DNA: TGTGCCAGCTACTACCGGGACAGGGGGCCTGGGGCCAACGTCCTGACTTTC
CDR3: CASYYRDRGPGANVLTF

size: NA
length: 14
J: TRBJ2-7
V: TRBV5-4
D: TRBD2
DNA: TGTGCCAGCAGCTTTAGCGGGGGGGCGGAAGAGCAGTACTTC
CDR3: CASSFSGGAEEQYF

size: NA
length: 8
J: TRBJ2-3
V: TRBV7-9
D: NA
DNA: TGTGCCAGCACCCACTACGATTTT
CDR3: CASTHYDF

size: NA
length: 13
J: TRBJ1-5
V: TRBV12-3/TRBV12-4
D: NA
DNA: TGTGCCAGCAAGGGGACGCTTAATCAGCCCCAGCATTTT
CDR3: CASKGTLNQPQHF

size: NA
length: 20
J: TRBJ2-4
V: TRBV20-1
D: TRBD1
DNA: TGCAGTGCTAGAGATCCACAGGGACAGCATGTAGCCGGACCCAAAAACATTCAGTACTTC
CDR3: CSARDPQGQHVAGPKNIQYF

size: NA
length: 13
J: TRBJ2-7
V: TRBV7-9
D: NA
DNA: TGTGCCAGCAGCACGACAGCCACCTACGAGCAGTACTTC
CDR3: CASSTTATYEQYF

size: NA
length: 14
J: TRBJ1-2
V: TRBV29-1
D: NA
DNA: TGCAGCGTTGAATTATCCGGGTCTTTGTATGGCTACACCTTC
CDR3: CSVELSGSLYGYTF

size: NA
length: 13
J: TRBJ2-2
V: TRBV7-9
D: NA
DNA: TGTGCCAGCAACACAGAAAACACCGGGGAGCTGTTTTTT
CDR3: CASNTENTGELFF

size: once
length: 16
J: TRBJ1-1
V: TRBV20-1
D: NA
DNA: TGCAGTGCTAGAAGGACCGGAGACTCCATGAACACTGAAGCTTTCTTT
CDR3: CSARRTGDSMNTEAFF

size: NA
length: 18
J: TRBJ2-1
V: TRBV9
D: NA
DNA: TGTGCCAGCAGCCCAGACCAAGTGTGGGGCGGCTCCTACAATGAGCAGTTCTTC
CDR3: CASSPDQVWGGSYNEQFF

size: NA
length: 12
J: TRBJ1-2
V: TRBV29-1
D: NA
DNA: TGCAGCGTTGAAGGGACGGTCTATGGCTACACCTTC
CDR3: CSVEGTVYGYTF

size: NA
length: 15
J: TRBJ2-3
V: TRBV9
D: TRBD2
DNA: TGTGCCAGCAGCGTAGGGGGGACTAGTGGAGATACGCAGTATTTT
CDR3: CASSVGGTSGDTQYF

size: NA
length: 16
J: TRBJ2-5
V: TRBV4-3
D: NA
DNA: TGCGCCAGCAGCTATGGAACAGGGGTAGCGGAGGAGACCCAGTACTTC
CDR3: CASSYGTGVAEETQYF

size: NA
length: 17
J: TRBJ2-5
V: TRBV20-1
D: TRBD2
DNA: TGCAGTGCTCCCCCGCCTTTGGGCGGGGGAGATGAAGAGACCCAGTACTTC
CDR3: CSAPPPLGGGDEETQYF

size: NA
length: 12
J: TRBJ2-1
V: TRBV7-9
D: NA
DNA: TGTGCCAGCCAGACAGAATACAATGAGCAGTTCTTC
CDR3: CASQTEYNEQFF

size: NA
length: 15
J: TRBJ2-3
V: TRBV7-8
D: NA
DNA: TGTGCCAGCAGCTCCCCTTTATGGAAGGAAGATACGCAGTATTTT
CDR3: CASSSPLWKEDTQYF

size: NA
length: 12
J: TRBJ1-2
V: TRBV13
D: NA
DNA: TGTGCCAGCAGCACGACAGTAGAGGGCTACACCTTC
CDR3: CASSTTVEGYTF

size: NA
length: 16
J: TRBJ2-7
V: TRBV7-9
D: TRBD2
DNA: TGTGCCAGCAGCTTAGGGCCGCGGGGGTTATCCTACGAGCAGTACTTC
CDR3: CASSLGPRGLSYEQYF

size: NA
length: 14
J: TRBJ1-2
V: TRBV7-6
D: NA
DNA: TGTGCCAGCAGCTTAGATCCCACCTCCTATGGCTACACCTTC
CDR3: CASSLDPTSYGYTF

size: NA
length: 16
J: TRBJ1-6
V: TRBV12-3/TRBV12-4
D: NA
DNA: TGTGCCAGCAGTTTAAGTAAAGGGTCGATAAATTCACCCCTCCACTTT
CDR3: CASSLSKGSINSPLHF

size: NA
length: 15
J: TRBJ2-3
V: TRBV3-1
D: TRBD2
DNA: TGTGCCAGCAGCCAGAGAACTAGCGGGGATCGTACGCAGTATTTT
CDR3: CASSQRTSGDRTQYF

size: once
length: 15
J: TRBJ2-3
V: TRBV13
D: NA
DNA: TGTGCCAGCAGCCCCGGACAGTTTACCGCAGATACGCAGTATTTT
CDR3: CASSPGQFTADTQYF

size: NA
length: 11
J: TRBJ2-7
V: TRBV19
D: NA
DNA: TGTGCCAGTACGGAGGGGGGCGAGCAGTACTTC
CDR3: CASTEGGEQYF

size: NA
length: 13
J: TRBJ2-7
V: TRBV6-6
D: NA
DNA: TGTGCCAGCAGGCCCCTCAGGGGTAACGAGCAGTACTTC
CDR3: CASRPLRGNEQYF

size: NA
length: 14
J: TRBJ2-2
V: TRBV9
D: NA
DNA: TGTGCCAGCAGCCCGGGACCACCAACCGGGGAGCTGTTTTTT
CDR3: CASSPGPPTGELFF

size: NA
length: 13
J: TRBJ2-3
V: TRBV3-1
D: NA
DNA: TGTGCCAGCATTCGGCAGGGAACAGATACGCAGTATTTT
CDR3: CASIRQGTDTQYF

size: NA
length: 13
J: TRBJ2-7
V: TRBV19
D: TRBD2
DNA: TGTGCCAGTAGCGCCGGGGAGGGATACGAGCAGTACTTC
CDR3: CASSAGEGYEQYF

size: NA
length: 13
J: TRBJ1-1
V: TRBV12-3/TRBV12-4
D: NA
DNA: TGTGCCAGCAGTTTACCGGGGGCCCCTGAAGCTTTCTTT
CDR3: CASSLPGAPEAFF

size: NA
length: 14
J: TRBJ2-7
V: TRBV29-1
D: TRBD1
DNA: TGCAGCGTTGTAGGGACAGGGGGACATGGGGAGCAGTACTTC
CDR3: CSVVGTGGHGEQYF

size: NA
length: 14
J: TRBJ2-7
V: TRBV25-1
D: NA
DNA: TGTGCCAGCAGTTCAGGAGGGATCCCCTACGAGCAGTACTTC
CDR3: CASSSGGIPYEQYF